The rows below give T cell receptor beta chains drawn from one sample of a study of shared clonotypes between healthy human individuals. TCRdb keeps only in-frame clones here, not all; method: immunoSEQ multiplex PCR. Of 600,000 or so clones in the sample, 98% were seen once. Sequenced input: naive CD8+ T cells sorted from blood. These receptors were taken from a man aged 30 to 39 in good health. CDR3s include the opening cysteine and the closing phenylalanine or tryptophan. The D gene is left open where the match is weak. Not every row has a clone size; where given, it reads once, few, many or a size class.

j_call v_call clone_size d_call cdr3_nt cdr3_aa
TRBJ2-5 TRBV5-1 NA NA TGCGCCAGCAGCCCTACCGATGCTGGGGAATCACCAGAGACCCAGTACTTC CASSPTDAGESPETQYF
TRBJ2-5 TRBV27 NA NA TGTGCCAGCAGTTTAGGGCCGGGGGCGGAGACCCAGTACTTC CASSLGPGAETQYF
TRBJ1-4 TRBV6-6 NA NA TGTGCCAGCAGTTACTGGCAGGATAATGAAAAACTGTTTTTT CASSYWQDNEKLFF
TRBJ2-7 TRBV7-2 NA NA TGTGCCAGCAGCTCAGGCGGTATAGACCCGCAACGAGCCTACGAGCAGTACTTC CASSSGGIDPQRAYEQYF
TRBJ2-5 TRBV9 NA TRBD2 TGTGCCAGCAGCCACGGGACTAGCGGGAGAAAAGAGACCCAGTACTTC CASSHGTSGRKETQYF
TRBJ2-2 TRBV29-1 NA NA TGCAGCGTTAATGTCGGGGCCGGGGAGCTGTTTTTT CSVNVGAGELFF
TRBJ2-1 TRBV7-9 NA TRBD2 TGTGCCAGCAGCCGCGGAATACTAGCGGGAGGAGGGCAAAACAATGAGCAGTTCTTC CASSRGILAGGGQNNEQFF
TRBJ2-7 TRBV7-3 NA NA TGTGCCAGCAGCTTAATCCCTTACGATGGGTCCTACGAGCAGTACTTC CASSLIPYDGSYEQYF
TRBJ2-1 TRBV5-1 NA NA TGCGCCAGCAGCTTGGGAAGCGGAGGATCCTACAATGAGCAGTTCTTC CASSLGSGGSYNEQFF
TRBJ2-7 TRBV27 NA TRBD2 TGTGCCAGCAGGACGGGACTAGCGGGCTACGAGCAGTACTTC CASRTGLAGYEQYF
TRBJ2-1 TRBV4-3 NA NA TGCGCCAGCAGCCAAGACTCAGCCTACAATGAGCAGTTCTTC CASSQDSAYNEQFF
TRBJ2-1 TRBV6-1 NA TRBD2 TGTGCCAGCAGTGAACGACGCGGCGGGAGCTTGAACAATGAGCAGTTCTTC CASSERRGGSLNNEQFF
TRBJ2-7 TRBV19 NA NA TGTGCCAGTAGTATTGTCGACCTCCACTACGAGCAGTACTTC CASSIVDLHYEQYF
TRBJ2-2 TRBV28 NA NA TGTGCCAGCAGTTCCTCCTACCGGGACACTTCGAACACCGGGGAGCTGTTTTTT CASSSSYRDTSNTGELFF
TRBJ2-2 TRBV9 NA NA TGTGCCAGCAGGGGGACAGGGTCCGAAGCGGGAGCTCGAATCGGGGAGCTGTTTTTT CASRGTGSEAGARIGELFF
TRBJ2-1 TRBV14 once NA TGTGCCAGCAGCCTAGGCAGGGAGCAGTTCTTC CASSLGREQFF
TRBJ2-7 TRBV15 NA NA TGTGCCACCAGGATGTTAAGTTCCTCCTACGAGCAGTACTTC CATRMLSSSYEQYF
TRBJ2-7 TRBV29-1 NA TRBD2 TGCAGCGTTGAAACCCCGGACGGGAGGTCACCCTACGAGCAGTACTTC CSVETPDGRSPYEQYF
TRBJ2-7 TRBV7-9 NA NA TGTGCCAGCAGCTTAGTAGGGGTGAAGCTCTACGAGCAGTACTTC CASSLVGVKLYEQYF
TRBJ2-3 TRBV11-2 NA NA TGTGCCAGCAGCTTCGGTGGGACAGATACGCAGTATTTT CASSFGGTDTQYF
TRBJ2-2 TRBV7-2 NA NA TGTGCCAGCAGCCTCCTTCTCCCCGGGGAGCTGTTTTTT CASSLLLPGELFF
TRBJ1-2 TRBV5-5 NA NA TGTGCCAGCAGCTTGCCACGACTATGCACCTTC CASSLPRLCTF
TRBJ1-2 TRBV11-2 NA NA TGTGCCAGCAGCCTTCACCCGGGTGGCTATGGCTACACCTTC CASSLHPGGYGYTF
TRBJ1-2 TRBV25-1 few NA TGTGCCAGCAGTGATCCGATCTATGGCTACACCTTC CASSDPIYGYTF
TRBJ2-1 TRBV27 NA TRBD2 TGTGCCAGCAGTTTAATCGCTAGCGGCAATGAGCAGTTCTTC CASSLIASGNEQFF
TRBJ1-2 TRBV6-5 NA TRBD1 TGTGCCAGCAGTCCTGACAGGGGGCTATATTATGGCTACACCTTC CASSPDRGLYYGYTF
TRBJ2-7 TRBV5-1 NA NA TGCGCCAGCAGCTCCCGGGACACGGGTCTATACTACGAGCAGTACTTC CASSSRDTGLYYEQYF
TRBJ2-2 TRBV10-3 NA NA TGTGCCATCAGTGAGTCGTGGGGGGAGCGTCGTGGCGGGGAGCTGTTTTTT CAISESWGERRGGELFF
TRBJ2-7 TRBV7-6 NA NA TGTGCCAGCAGCTTAGCGGGATCCTACGAGCAGTACTTC CASSLAGSYEQYF
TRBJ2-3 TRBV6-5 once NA TGTGCCAGCAGTTACTCGACAGGGGAGGGGGCAGATACGCAGTATTTT CASSYSTGEGADTQYF
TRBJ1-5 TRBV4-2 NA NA TGTGCCAGCAGCCATCTGTCGGGGGGGCCCCAGCATTTT CASSHLSGGPQHF
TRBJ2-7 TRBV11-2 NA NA TGTGCCAGCAGCTCTAGCGCCAGGAGCTCCTACGAGCAGTACTTC CASSSSARSSYEQYF
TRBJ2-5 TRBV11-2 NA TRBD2 TGTGCCAGCAGCCTCTTCGCGGGAGTAGAGACCCAGTACTTC CASSLFAGVETQYF
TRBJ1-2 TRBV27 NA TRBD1 TGTGCCAGCAGTCAAAACCCCGGACAGGGTTGGAACTATGGCTACACCTTC CASSQNPGQGWNYGYTF
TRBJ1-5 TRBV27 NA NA TGTGCCAGCAGTTTATATGGGGGTTATAGCAATCAGCCCCAGCATTTT CASSLYGGYSNQPQHF
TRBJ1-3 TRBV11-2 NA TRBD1 TGTGCCAGCAGCGTGACAGGGGAGTACACCATATATTTT CASSVTGEYTIYF
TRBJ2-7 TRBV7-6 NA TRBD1 TGTGCCAGCAGCAGGGACAGGGACTACGAGCAGTACTTC CASSRDRDYEQYF
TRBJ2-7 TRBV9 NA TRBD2 TGTGCCAGCAGCGTAGGTACTAGCGGAACCTACGAGCAGTACTTC CASSVGTSGTYEQYF
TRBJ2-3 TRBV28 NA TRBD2 TGTGCCAGCAGTTTGGGGGGGACTCGGACAGATACGCAGTATTTT CASSLGGTRTDTQYF
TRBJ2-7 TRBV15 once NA TGTGCCACCACCCTGAACCCGCTCCCCTCCTACGAGCAGTACTTC CATTLNPLPSYEQYF
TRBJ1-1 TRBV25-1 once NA TGTGCCAGCAGGGGGGGCATGAACACTGAAGCTTTCTTT CASRGGMNTEAFF
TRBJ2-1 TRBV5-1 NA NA TGCGCCAGCAGCTTGGAGTCTTACTCCTACAATGAGCAGTTCTTC CASSLESYSYNEQFF
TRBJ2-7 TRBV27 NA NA TGTGCCAGCAGTATTACAGGTAGAGGAGAGCAGTACTTC CASSITGRGEQYF
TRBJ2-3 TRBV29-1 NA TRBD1 TGCAGCGTACCGGGACAGGGGACAGATACGCAGTATTTT CSVPGQGTDTQYF
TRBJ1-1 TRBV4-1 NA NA TGCGCCAGCAGCCAAGCCTGGGGCGAGAACACTGAAGCTTTCTTT CASSQAWGENTEAFF
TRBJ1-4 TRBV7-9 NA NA TGTGCCAGCAGCTTATTTGTAGAGGAGGAAAAACTGTTTTTT CASSLFVEEEKLFF